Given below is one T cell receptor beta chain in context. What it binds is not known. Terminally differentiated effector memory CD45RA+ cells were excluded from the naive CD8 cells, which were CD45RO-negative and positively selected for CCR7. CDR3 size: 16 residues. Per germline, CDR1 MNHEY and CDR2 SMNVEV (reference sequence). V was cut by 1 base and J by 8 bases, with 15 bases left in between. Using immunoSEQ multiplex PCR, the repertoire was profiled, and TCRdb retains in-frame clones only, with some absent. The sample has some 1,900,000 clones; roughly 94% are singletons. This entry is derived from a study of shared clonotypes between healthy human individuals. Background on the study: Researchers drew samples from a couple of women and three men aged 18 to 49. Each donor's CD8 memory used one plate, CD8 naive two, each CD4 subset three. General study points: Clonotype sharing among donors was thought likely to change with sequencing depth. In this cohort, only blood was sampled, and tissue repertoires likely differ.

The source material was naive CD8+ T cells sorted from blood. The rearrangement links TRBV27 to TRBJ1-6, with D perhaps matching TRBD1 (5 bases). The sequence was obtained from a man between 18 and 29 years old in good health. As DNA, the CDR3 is TGTGCCAGCAGTTTATTGGGGGGTTTCGAACATTCACCCCTCCACTTT. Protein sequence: CASSLLGGFEHSPLHF.